The 25 T cell receptor beta chains below come from one sample, sequenced in a study of cytomegalovirus exposure and HLA in healthy donors. PCR amplification relied on 60 Vbeta primers (plus 13 Jbeta primers). Generated by immunoSEQ multiplex PCR, the TCRdb table keeps only in-frame clones and is missing some. The sample has more than 100,000 clones, about three quarters seen once. The material sequenced was PBMCs. The receptor source for this set is a man aged 45-65 years in good health and CMV-seropositive.

The gene calls are TRBV2 and TRBJ2-7; no firm D call. Deletions cut 8 bases from V and 1 base from J, with 18 bases between. Germline loops: CDR1 SNHLY, CDR2 FYNNEI. The CDR3 is 15 residues long. Here the CDR3 DNA reads TGTGCCAGCGGTCGACTCCTGGATTCTTCCTACGAGCAGTACTTC. This sequence encodes CASGRLLDSSYEQYF.

The chain employs TRBV12-5 and TRBJ2-2; D call uncertain. This CDR3 spans 12 amino acids. V shed 5 bases and J shed 2 bases, with 3 bases lying between them. CDR1 is LGHNT and CDR2 is FRNRAP in the germline V gene. The CDR3 nucleotides are TGTGCTAGTGGTCCAAACACCGGGGAGCTGTTTTTT. Protein product: CASGPNTGELFF.

This chain connects TRBV2 to TRBJ1-5; tentative D call: TRBD1 (6 bases). Deletions cut 5 bases from V and 2 bases from J, with 10 bases between. Germline lookup yields CDR1 SNHLY and CDR2 FYNNEI. The CDR3 totals 14 residues. The CDR3 region is CASSISGGNQPQHF. In nucleotides, the CDR3 is TGTGCCAGCAGTATATCAGGGGGCAATCAGCCCCAGCATTTT.

The genes are TRBV18 and TRBJ2-7, with D possibly being TRBD2 (6 bases). V was shortened by 3 bases and J by 4 bases, with 22 bases between the two germline ends. Germline CDR1 reads KGHSH; CDR2 reads LQKENI. CDR3 length equals 17 residues. CDR3 residues: CASSPAGPQGEFYEQYF. CDR3 in DNA: TGTGCCAGCTCACCCGCGGGACCCCAAGGAGAATTTTACGAGCAGTACTTC.

This sequence joins TRBV7-3 and TRBJ2-1; D uncertain. The CDR3 sequence is 16 residues long. Deletions cut 4 bases from V and 4 bases from J, with 17 bases between. The germline gives CDR1 SGHTA, CDR2 FQGTGA. CDR3: CASSSHETRSYNEQFF. CDR3 nucleotide sequence: TGTGCCAGCAGCTCGCATGAGACAAGGTCATACAATGAGCAGTTCTTC.

V is TRBV4-1 and J is TRBJ1-4; 8 nucleotides match TRBD1. The CDR3 sequence is 16 residues long. Unmatched junction bases numbered 10, after V lost 4 bases and J lost 6 bases. Germline V gives CDR1 MGHRA, CDR2 YSYEKL. CDR3 in DNA: TGCGCCAGCAGCCGAGGTCGGACAGGGCGATATGAAAAACTGTTTTTT. As protein: CASSRGRTGRYEKLFF.

The chain links TRBV5-1 to TRBJ2-3; 8 nucleotides match TRBD1. The CDR3 has 15 residues. The V gene end was trimmed by 3 bases and the J gene end by 4 bases; junction bases not matched to a gene: 7. Germline V lookup: CDR1 SGHRS, CDR2 YFSETQ. This CDR3 reads CASSSGQGAADTQYF. CDR3 DNA sequence: TGCGCCAGCAGCTCCGGACAGGGTGCGGCAGATACGCAGTATTTT.

The J gene is TRBJ1-2, the V gene TRBV29-1, with no clear D. The CDR3 extends over 14 amino acids. The germline CDR1 and CDR2 sequences are SQVTM and ANQGSEA. The V end lost 0 bases, the J end lost 8 bases, and 16 bases lay between the germline ends. Written as DNA, the CDR3 is TGCAGCGTTGAAGAGGGCAGGCGCGGGAGGGGCTACACCTTC. As protein: CSVEEGRRGRGYTF.

The chain links TRBV12-2 to TRBJ2-7; TRBD1 was called by the table and not checked on the DNA. TRBV12-2 is given as a pseudogene. The CDR3 contains 21 residues. Here the CDR3 DNA reads TGTGCAAGTCGCTCGCCCGGGGCGGTGTACCGGGACAGGGAATGGGCCTACGAGCAGTACTTC. Translated: CASRSPGAVYRDREWAYEQYF.

This clone was observed a handful of times. The chain links TRBV19 to TRBJ1-4; maybe TRBD1 (5 bases). The CDR3 totals 15 residues. V was shortened by 5 bases and J by 6 bases, with 16 bases between the two germline ends. Looked up from germline, CDR1 is LNHDA and CDR2 is SQIVND (reference sequence). The CDR3 bases are TGTGCCAGTAGTCCGACGGGTTCGACAGATGAAAAACTGTTTTTT. It yields the protein CASSPTGSTDEKLFF.

The chain combines TRBV7-2 with TRBJ2-1, with D perhaps matching TRBD1 (6 bases). Trimming took off 5 bases at V and 8 bases at J, with 10 bases between the two ends. CDR1 is SGHTA, CDR2 FQGNSA, per germline. This CDR3 has 12 residues. CDR3 protein: CASSPTGHEQFF. CDR3 nucleotide sequence: TGTGCCAGCAGCCCAACAGGGCATGAGCAGTTCTTC.

As regards this clone: In the same sample, other DNA sequences code for this CDR3. The chain joins TRBV7-9 to TRBJ1-2, with TRBD1 as a possible D gene (6 bases). V gave up 5 bases and J gave up 4 bases, with 11 bases separating them. The CDR3 extends over 13 amino acids. In germline, CDR1 is SEHNR, CDR2 FQNEAQ (reference sequence). In DNA, the CDR3 is TGTGCCAGCAGCCCACAGGGTTTCTATGGCTACACCTTC. It specifies CASSPQGFYGYTF.

The V call is TRBV7-9, the J call TRBJ2-3, with no clear D. CDR1 SEHNR and CDR2 FQNEAQ come from the germline V gene (reference sequence). The V gene lost 3 bases and the J gene lost 2 bases, with 9 bases spanning the gap. The CDR3 totals 14 residues. Here the CDR3 reads CASSFERVTDTQYF. In DNA, the CDR3 is TGTGCCAGCAGCTTCGAGAGAGTCACAGATACGCAGTATTTT.

The V and J genes are TRBV5-5 and TRBJ2-5; 12 nucleotides agree with TRBD1. V lost 3 bases, J lost 5 bases, and 5 bases stayed unmatched. This CDR3 spans 15 amino acids. In germline, CDR1 is SGHKS, CDR2 YYEKEE (reference sequence). The CDR3 loop reads CASSWDRGRGETQYF. In nucleotides, the CDR3 is TGTGCCAGCAGCTGGGACAGGGGGCGCGGGGAGACCCAGTACTTC.

This clone turned up a few times. This chain connects TRBV6-6 to TRBJ2-7, with 7 bases aligning to TRBD1. Trimming cost V 6 bases and J 1 base; bases outside gene matches: 9. CDR1 is MNHNY, CDR2 SVGAGI, per germline (reference sequence). The CDR3 spans 15 residues. The CDR3 is CASRETGAASYEQYF. CDR3 nucleotide sequence: TGTGCCAGCAGAGAAACAGGGGCCGCTTCCTACGAGCAGTACTTC.

Only a few counts were recorded for this clone. The rearrangement joins TRBV29-1 to TRBJ2-7, with TRBD2 as a possible D gene (5 bases). CDR1 SQVTM and CDR2 ANQGSEA come from the germline V gene. The CDR3 sequence is 13 residues long. Between the trimmed V and J ends, which lost 0 bases and 1 base, there was a span of 7 bases. CDR3 protein: CSVEDGGSYEQYF. The CDR3 region has the DNA TGCAGCGTTGAAGACGGCGGGTCCTACGAGCAGTACTTC.

The V and J genes are TRBV4-1 and TRBJ2-1; 8 bases map to TRBD1. With V trimmed by 5 bases and J by 0 bases, 3 bases remained unmatched. CDR3 length: 15 amino acids. Germline assignment: CDR1 MGHRA and CDR2 YSYEKL. The CDR3 spells CASSSDRGSYNEQFF. The DNA of the CDR3 is TGCGCCAGCAGCTCCGACAGGGGCTCCTACAATGAGCAGTTCTTC.

The rearrangement joins TRBV4-2 to TRBJ2-5; TRBD2 agrees at 9 bases. The J call is in doubt because the DNA end fits TRBJ2-7 better. Germline CDR1 LGHNA, CDR2 YNFKEQ. CDR3 length: 18 residues. CDR3 nucleotides: TGTGCCAGCAGCCACCCCGAGGGGGCTAGCGGGATCTCCTACGAGCAGTACTTC. This translates into CASSHPEGASGISYEQYF.

This chain links TRBV7-9 with TRBJ1-4, with D possibly being TRBD1 (6 bases). Per the germline V gene, CDR1 is SEHNR and CDR2 is FQNEAQ (reference sequence). V lost 5 bases and J lost 7, with 17 bases in between. There are 15 residues in the CDR3. CDR3 bases: TGTGCCAGCAGCGAAGCCCAGGGGCAAGTTGAAAAACTGTTTTTT. Encoded protein: CASSEAQGQVEKLFF.

The chain couples TRBV5-1 to TRBJ1-4; D not resolved. The CDR3 extends over 15 amino acids. CDR1 and CDR2 (germline): SGHRS, YFSETQ. V was pared by 2 bases and J by 0 bases, with 8 bases between. This CDR3 reads CASSFGSSTNEKLFF. CDR3 in DNA: TGCGCCAGCAGCTTCGGGTCCTCAACTAATGAAAAACTGTTTTTT.

The rearrangement links TRBV11-1 to TRBJ2-3; D unclear. The CDR3 runs to 12 residues. The V and J ends lost 6 bases and 0 bases respectively, with 4 bases between them. Germline assignment: CDR1 SGHAT and CDR2 FQDESV (reference sequence). Here the CDR3 reads CASSSSTDTQYF. CDR3 nucleotides: TGTGCCAGCAGTTCTAGCACAGATACGCAGTATTTT. The full variable domain, in which reference TRBV11-1 and TRBJ2-3 provide the parts outside the CDR3, is EAEVAQSPRYKITEKSQAVAFWCDPISGHATLYWYRQILGQGPELLVQFQDESVVDDSQLPKDRFSAERLKGVDSTLKIQPAELGDSAMYLCASSSSTDTQYFGPGTRLTVL.

V gene TRBV19 combines with J gene TRBJ1-1; D is possibly TRBD1 (5 bases). CDR1 and CDR2 from the germline V gene are LNHDA and SQIVND (reference sequence). CDR3 length equals 14 residues. V lost 5 bases to trimming and J lost 2 bases, with 12 bases between them. CDR3 residues: CASSSAGKNTEAFF. CDR3 DNA: TGTGCCAGTAGTTCAGCAGGGAAAAACACTGAAGCTTTCTTT.

V usage is TRBV11-2 and J usage is TRBJ2-2; a possible D gene is TRBD1 (6 bases). From germline, CDR1 is SGHAT and CDR2 FQNNGV. CDR3 length: 16 residues. With 1 base removed from V and 4 bases from J, the gap between germline ends came to 13 bases. Here the CDR3 DNA reads TGTGCCAGCAGCTTAGGGACACAGGGCGGCACCGGGGAGCTGTTTTTT. Translation gives CASSLGTQGGTGELFF.

The chain carries TRBV11-3 and TRBJ2-1, with 9 bases that match TRBD2. V was pared by 0 bases and J by 6 bases, with 9 bases of the junction left unmatched. Germline V lookup: CDR1 SGHNT, CDR2 YENEEA. The CDR3 has 17 amino acids. The CDR3 bases are TGTGCCAGCAGCTTAGATCGGATAGCGGGAGTTCTCAATGAGCAGTTCTTC. Amino acids: CASSLDRIAGVLNEQFF.

This clone is a singleton in its sample. The chain links TRBV7-6 to TRBJ2-1, with TRBD1 matching over 8 bases. V shed 6 bases, J shed 7 bases, and the junction held 5 bases outside the gene matches. Germline V CDR1 and CDR2: SGHVS, FNYEAQ. The CDR3 has 13 residues. The CDR3 region is CASSLTGVNEQFF. DNA for the CDR3: TGTGCCAGCAGTCTGACAGGGGTGAATGAGCAGTTCTTC.